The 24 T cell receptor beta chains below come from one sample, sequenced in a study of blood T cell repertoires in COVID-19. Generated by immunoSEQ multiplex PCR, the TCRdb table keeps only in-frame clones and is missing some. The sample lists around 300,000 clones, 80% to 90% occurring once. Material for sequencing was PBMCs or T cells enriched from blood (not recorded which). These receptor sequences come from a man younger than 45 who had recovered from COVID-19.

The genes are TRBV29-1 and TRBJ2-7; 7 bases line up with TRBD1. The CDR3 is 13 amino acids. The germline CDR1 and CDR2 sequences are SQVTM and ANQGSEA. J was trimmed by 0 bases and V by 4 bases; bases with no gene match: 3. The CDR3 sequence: CSVVRDSSYEQYF. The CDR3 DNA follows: TGCAGCGTTGTCCGGGACAGCTCCTACGAGCAGTACTTC.

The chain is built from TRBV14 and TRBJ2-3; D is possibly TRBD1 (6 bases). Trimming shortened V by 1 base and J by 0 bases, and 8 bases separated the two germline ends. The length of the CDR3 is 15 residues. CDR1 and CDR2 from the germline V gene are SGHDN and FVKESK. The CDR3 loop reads CASSQVGGSTDTQYF. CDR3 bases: TGTGCCAGCAGCCAAGTTGGGGGCAGCACAGATACGCAGTATTTT.

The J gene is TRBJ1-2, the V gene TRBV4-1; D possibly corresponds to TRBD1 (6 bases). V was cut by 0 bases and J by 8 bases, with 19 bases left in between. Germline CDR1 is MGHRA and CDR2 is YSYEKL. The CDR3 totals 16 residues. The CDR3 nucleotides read TGCGCCAGCAGCCAAGATGGGCATGTCGGGGGGCTCGGCTACACCTTC. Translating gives CASSQDGHVGGLGYTF.

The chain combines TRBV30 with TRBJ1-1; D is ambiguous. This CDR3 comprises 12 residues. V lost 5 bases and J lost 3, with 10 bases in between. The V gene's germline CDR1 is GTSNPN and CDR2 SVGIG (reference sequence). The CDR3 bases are TGTGCCTGGGGTCCGGGGTACACTGAAGCTTTCTTT. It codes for CAWGPGYTEAFF.

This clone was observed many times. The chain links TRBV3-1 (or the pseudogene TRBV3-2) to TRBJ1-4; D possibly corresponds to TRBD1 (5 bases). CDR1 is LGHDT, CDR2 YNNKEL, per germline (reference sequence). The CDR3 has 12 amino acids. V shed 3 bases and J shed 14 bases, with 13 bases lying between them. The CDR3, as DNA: TGTGCCAGCAGCCATGCACCCTCAGGGCTGTTTTTT. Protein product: CASSHAPSGLFF.

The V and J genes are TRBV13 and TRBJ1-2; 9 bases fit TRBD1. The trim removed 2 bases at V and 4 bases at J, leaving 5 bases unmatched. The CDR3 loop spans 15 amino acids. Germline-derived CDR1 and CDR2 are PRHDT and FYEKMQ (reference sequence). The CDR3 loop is CASSLTRTGVYGYTF. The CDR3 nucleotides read TGTGCCAGCAGCTTAACCAGGACAGGGGTCTATGGCTACACCTTC.

The CDR3 sequence is CASSDGQGNTEAFF. The CDR3 DNA reads TGTGCCAGCAGCGACGGACAGGGCAACACTGAAGCTTTCTTT. The rearrangement links TRBV9 to TRBJ1-1; 8 bases map to TRBD1. This CDR3 contains 14 residues. In germline, CDR1 is SGDLS, CDR2 YYNGEE. The V segment lost 3 bases and the J segment 2 bases; nucleotides outside the gene matches: 3.

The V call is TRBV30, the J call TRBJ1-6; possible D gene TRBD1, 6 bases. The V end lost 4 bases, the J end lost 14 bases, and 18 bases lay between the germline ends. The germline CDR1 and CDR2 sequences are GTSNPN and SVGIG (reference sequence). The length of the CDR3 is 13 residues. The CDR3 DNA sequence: TGTGCCTGGAATCACAGGGAAATCGATTCCCTCCACTTT. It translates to CAWNHREIDSLHF.

CDR3 nucleotides: TGCGCCAGCAGCTCGACTCAGGACAGAAGAGGTGGCTACACCTTC. Translation gives CASSSTQDRRGGYTF. The chain has TRBV5-1 and TRBJ1-2; TRBD1 is a possible D gene (6 bases). The germline V gene has CDR1 SGHRS and CDR2 YFSETQ. The CDR3 runs 15 residues. V was pared by 3 bases and J by 7 bases, with 19 bases between.

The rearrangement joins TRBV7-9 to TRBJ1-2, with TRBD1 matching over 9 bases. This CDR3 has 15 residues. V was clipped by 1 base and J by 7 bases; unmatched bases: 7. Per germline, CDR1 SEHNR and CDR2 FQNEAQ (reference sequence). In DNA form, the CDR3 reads TGTGCCAGCAGCTTAGGGGACAGGGTGTACATTGGCTACACCTTC. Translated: CASSLGDRVYIGYTF. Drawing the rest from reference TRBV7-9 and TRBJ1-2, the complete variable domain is DTGVSQNPRHKITKRGQNVTFRCDPISEHNRLYWYRQTLGQGPEFLTYFQNEAQLEKSRLLSDRFSAERPKGSFSTLEIQRTEQGDSAMYLCASSLGDRVYIGYTFGSGTRLTVV.

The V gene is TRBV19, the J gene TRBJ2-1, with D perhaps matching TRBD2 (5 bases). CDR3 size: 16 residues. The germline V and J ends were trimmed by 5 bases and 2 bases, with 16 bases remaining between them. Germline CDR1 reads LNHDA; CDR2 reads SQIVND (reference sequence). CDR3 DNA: TGTGCCAGTAGTTTACACCGGGGTCTCACCTACAATGAGCAGTTCTTC. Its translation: CASSLHRGLTYNEQFF.

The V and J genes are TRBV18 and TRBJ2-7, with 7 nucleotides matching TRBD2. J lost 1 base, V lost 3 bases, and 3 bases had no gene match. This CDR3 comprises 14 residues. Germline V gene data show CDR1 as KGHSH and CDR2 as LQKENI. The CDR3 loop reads CASSPLAVSYEQYF. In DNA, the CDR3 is TGTGCCAGCTCACCCCTAGCGGTATCCTACGAGCAGTACTTC.

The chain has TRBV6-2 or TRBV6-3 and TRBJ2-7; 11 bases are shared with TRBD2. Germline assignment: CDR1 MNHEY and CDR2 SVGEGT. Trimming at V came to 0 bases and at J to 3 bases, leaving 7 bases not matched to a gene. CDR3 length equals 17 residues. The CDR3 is CASSYSLAGEPHYEQYF. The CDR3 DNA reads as TGTGCCAGCAGTTACTCACTAGCGGGAGAACCCCACTACGAGCAGTACTTC.

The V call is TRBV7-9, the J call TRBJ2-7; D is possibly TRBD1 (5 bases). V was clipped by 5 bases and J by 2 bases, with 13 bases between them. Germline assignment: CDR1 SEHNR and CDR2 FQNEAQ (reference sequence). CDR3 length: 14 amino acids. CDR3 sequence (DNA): TGTGCCAGCAGCGCGGCAGGGATAACCTACGAGCAGTACTTC. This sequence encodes CASSAAGITYEQYF.

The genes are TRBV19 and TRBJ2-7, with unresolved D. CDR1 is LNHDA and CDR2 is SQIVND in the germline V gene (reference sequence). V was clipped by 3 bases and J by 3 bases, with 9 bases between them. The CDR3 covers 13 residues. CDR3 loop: CASSIGNYYEQYF. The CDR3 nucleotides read TGTGCCAGTAGTATCGGCAACTACTACGAGCAGTACTTC.

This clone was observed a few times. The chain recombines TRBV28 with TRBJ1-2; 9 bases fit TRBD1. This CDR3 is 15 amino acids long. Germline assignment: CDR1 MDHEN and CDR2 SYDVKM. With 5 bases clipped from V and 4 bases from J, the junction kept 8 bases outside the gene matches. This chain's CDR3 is CASSPGTGRGYGYTF. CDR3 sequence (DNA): TGTGCCAGCAGTCCCGGGACAGGGAGGGGCTATGGCTACACCTTC.

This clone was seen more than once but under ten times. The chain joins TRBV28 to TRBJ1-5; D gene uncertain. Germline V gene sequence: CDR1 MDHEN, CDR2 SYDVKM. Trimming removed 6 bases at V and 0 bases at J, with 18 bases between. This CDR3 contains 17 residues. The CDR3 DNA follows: TGTGCCAGCAGCCGCGGGAAGGTGGGCTATAGCAATCAGCCCCAGCATTTT. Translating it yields CASSRGKVGYSNQPQHF.

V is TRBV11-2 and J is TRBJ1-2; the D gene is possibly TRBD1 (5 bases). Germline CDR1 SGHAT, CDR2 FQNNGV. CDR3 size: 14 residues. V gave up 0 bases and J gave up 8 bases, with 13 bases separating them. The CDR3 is CASSLDLNRGGYTF. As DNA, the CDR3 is TGTGCCAGCAGCTTAGATCTAAATAGGGGAGGCTACACCTTC.

CDR3: CASSQEWSTLRGQGYEQYF. The DNA for the CDR3 is TGCGCCAGCAGCCAAGAATGGTCGACGTTAAGGGGACAGGGATACGAGCAGTACTTC. The chain employs TRBV4-1 and TRBJ2-7, with 9 bases identical to TRBD1. This CDR3 comprises 19 residues. After removal of 0 bases from V and 4 bases from J, the junction contained 16 bases not matched to a gene. Germline V gene lookup returns CDR1 MGHRA and CDR2 YSYEKL.

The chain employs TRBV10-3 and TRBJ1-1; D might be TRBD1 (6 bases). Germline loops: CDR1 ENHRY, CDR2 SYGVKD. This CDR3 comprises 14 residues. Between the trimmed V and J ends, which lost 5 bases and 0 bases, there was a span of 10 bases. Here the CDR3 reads CAISPTGMNTEAFF. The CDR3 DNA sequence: TGTGCCATCAGTCCGACAGGTATGAACACTGAAGCTTTCTTT.

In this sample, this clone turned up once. The CDR3 is CASSFRVPGYTF. CDR3 coding DNA: TGTGCCAGCAGTTTCAGGGTTCCTGGCTACACCTTC. The V and J genes are TRBV6-2 or TRBV6-3 and TRBJ1-2, with D possibly being TRBD1 (5 bases). Germline V CDR1 and CDR2: MNHEY, SVGEGT. V dropped 4 bases and J dropped 7 bases, with 10 bases sitting between them. CDR3 length: 12 amino acids.

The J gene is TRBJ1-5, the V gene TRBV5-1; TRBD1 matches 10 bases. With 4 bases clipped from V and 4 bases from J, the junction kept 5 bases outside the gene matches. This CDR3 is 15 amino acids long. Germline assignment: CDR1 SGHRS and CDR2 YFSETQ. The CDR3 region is CASSMTGGQNQPQHF. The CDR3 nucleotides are TGCGCCAGCAGCATGACAGGGGGCCAGAATCAGCCCCAGCATTTT.

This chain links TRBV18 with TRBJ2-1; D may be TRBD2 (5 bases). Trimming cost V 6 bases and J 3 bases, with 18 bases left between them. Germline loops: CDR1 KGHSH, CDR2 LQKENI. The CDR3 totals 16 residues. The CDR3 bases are TGTGCCAGCTCCCTCACTGACCAGCGGCTCTACAATGAGCAGTTCTTC. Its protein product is CASSLTDQRLYNEQFF.

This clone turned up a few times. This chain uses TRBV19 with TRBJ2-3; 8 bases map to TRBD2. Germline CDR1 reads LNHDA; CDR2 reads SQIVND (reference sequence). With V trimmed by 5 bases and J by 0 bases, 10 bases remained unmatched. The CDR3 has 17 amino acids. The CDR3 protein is CASSGAGGLYSTDTQYF. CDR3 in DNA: TGTGCCAGTAGTGGGGCGGGGGGCCTTTACAGCACAGATACGCAGTATTTT.